A single sample gave rise to the 27 T cell receptor beta chains below, sequenced in a study of OX40 agonist ivuxolimab in advanced cancers. The table came from immunoSEQ multiplex PCR; TCRdb's copy has only in-frame clones and leaves some out. The sample contains over 25,000 clones, about 85% of which appear only once. The input for sequencing was CD4+ or CD8+ T cells sorted from blood, taken in a trial of the OX40 agonist ivuxolimab. These receptors originate from an adult with an advanced solid tumor such as melanoma, head and neck, liver or kidney cancer.

A remark on this clone: Just one base apart from a much larger clone, this may be a read error. The sample contains more than one DNA sequence encoding this CDR3. The rearrangement uses TRBV19 and TRBJ1-5, with D possibly TRBD1 on 5 matching bases. The CDR3 totals 14 residues. CDR1 is LNHDA, CDR2 SQIVND, per germline (reference sequence). The V end lost 8 bases, the J end lost 7 bases, and 18 bases lay between the germline ends. The CDR3 is CASARRGEGQPQHF. CDR3 coding DNA: TGTGCCAGTGCTAGGAGGGGAGAAGGGCAGCCCCAGCATTTT.

The J gene is TRBJ1-5, the V gene TRBV6-6; maybe TRBD1 (6 bases). Germline lookup yields CDR1 MNHNY and CDR2 SVGAGI (reference sequence). Trimming removed 3 bases at V and 4 bases at J, with 13 bases between. The CDR3 runs 15 residues. The CDR3 nucleotides read TGTGCCAGCAGTTATAGGGGAGGGGGTAATCAGCCCCAGCATTTT. Its translation: CASSYRGGGNQPQHF.

This clone is a singleton in its sample. V usage is TRBV6-6 and J usage is TRBJ2-1; 7 bases agree with TRBD2. This CDR3 spans 14 amino acids. With V trimmed by 5 bases and J by 2 bases, 3 bases remained unmatched. The germline V gene encodes CDR1 MNHNY and CDR2 SVGAGI (reference sequence). As DNA, the CDR3 is TGTGCCAGCAGTCCTAGCGGCCCCTACAATGAGCAGTTCTTC. This gives the protein CASSPSGPYNEQFF.

The chain joins TRBV28 to TRBJ2-7; TRBD1 or TRBD2 may be the D gene (5 bases each). This CDR3 region has 13 residues. In germline, CDR1 is MDHEN, CDR2 SYDVKM. The V gene lost 5 bases and the J gene lost 2 bases, with 10 bases spanning the gap. CDR3 sequence reads: CASSRDGAYEQYF. The CDR3 DNA is TGTGCCAGCAGTCGGGACGGGGCCTACGAGCAGTACTTC.

The rearrangement uses TRBV7-2 and TRBJ2-5, with 8 bases that match TRBD2. In germline, CDR1 is SGHTA, CDR2 FQGNSA. The CDR3 length is 14 residues. V was clipped by 6 bases and J by 4 bases; unmatched bases: 7. The CDR3 loop reads CASRAWTSSETQYF. As DNA, the CDR3 is TGTGCCAGCAGGGCCTGGACTAGCTCAGAGACCCAGTACTTC.

The V call is TRBV6-8, the J call TRBJ1-6, with D maybe TRBD1 (5 bases). CDR1 and CDR2 (germline): MNHGY, SAAAGT. The germline V and J ends were trimmed by 1 base and 7 bases, with 20 bases remaining between them. The length of the CDR3 is 18 residues. The CDR3, as DNA: TGTGCCAGCAGTTACTTCCCCCTTTGTAGGGGTCTCAATTCACCCCTCCACTTT. Protein: CASSYFPLCRGLNSPLHF.

This chain joins TRBV30 and TRBJ2-2, with unresolved D. The CDR3 loop spans 12 amino acids. Germline V gene data show CDR1 as GTSNPN and CDR2 as SVGIG (reference sequence). Between the trimmed V and J ends, which lost 0 bases and 6 bases, there was a span of 5 bases. The CDR3 protein is CAWSVRAGELFF. The CDR3 nucleotides are TGTGCCTGGAGTGTCCGGGCCGGGGAGCTGTTTTTT.

This clone has more than one count but fewer than ten. The V and J genes are TRBV25-1 and TRBJ2-7; the match to TRBD1 covers 8 bases. Germline V gene data show CDR1 as MGHDK and CDR2 as SYGVNS. V shed 7 bases, J shed 5 bases, and the junction held 7 bases outside the gene matches. CDR3 length: 13 residues. The CDR3 sequence: CASTPGGINEQYF. In DNA form, the CDR3 reads TGTGCCAGCACCCCAGGGGGCATTAACGAGCAGTACTTC.

This clone was detected only once. The DNA of the CDR3 is TGTGCCAGCTCATGGACAGGGGTGGCCGGGGAGCTGTTTTTT. This encodes CASSWTGVAGELFF. The chain has TRBV6-5 and TRBJ2-2; 9 bases match TRBD1. Germline V gene sequence: CDR1 MNHEY, CDR2 SVGAGI. CDR3 length: 14 amino acids. V shed 8 bases and J 6 bases; nucleotides not matched to a gene: 7.

The rearrangement links TRBV29-1 to TRBJ2-1, with D possibly called TRBD1 or TRBD2 (6 bases each). This CDR3 is 13 amino acids long. From germline, CDR1 is SQVTM and CDR2 ANQGSEA. The V and J ends lost 3 bases and 9 bases respectively, with 15 bases between them. In DNA, the CDR3 is TGCAGCGTTGAGAGCGCCAAGGGGGGTGAGCAGTTCTTC. This encodes CSVESAKGGEQFF.

The chain has TRBV25-1 and TRBJ2-7; D might be TRBD1 (5 bases). This CDR3 contains 12 residues. Germline V CDR1 and CDR2: MGHDK, SYGVNS. The V and J ends lost 5 bases and 6 bases respectively, with 11 bases between them. The CDR3 sequence is CASSPLGLEQYF. CDR3 sequence (DNA): TGTGCCAGCAGTCCCTTGGGGCTCGAGCAGTACTTC.

The J gene is TRBJ1-3, the V gene TRBV28, with D uncertain. V was pared by 4 bases and J by 0 bases, with 10 bases between. Germline V gene data show CDR1 as MDHEN and CDR2 as SYDVKM. The CDR3 runs to 15 residues. The CDR3 sequence is CASSSTDTSGNTIYF. The CDR3 DNA follows: TGTGCCAGCAGTTCCACTGACACCTCTGGAAACACCATATATTTT.

This clone was counted a few times. One end of the junction does not line up with germline, which may come from a read error. CDR3 amino acids: CASSQTTRDPPTEQYF. DNA for the CDR3: TGCGCCAGCAGCCAAACCACCCGAGACCCACCAACAGAGCAGTACTTC. The chain is built from TRBV5-4 and TRBJ2-7; D is undetermined. Germline CDR1 is SGHNT and CDR2 is YYREEE (reference sequence). The length of the CDR3 is 16 residues.

This clone was picked up one time. The chain joins TRBV27 to TRBJ1-2; maybe TRBD1 (5 bases). The CDR3 spans 15 residues. Trimming took 0 bases from V and 4 from J, leaving 12 bases between them. CDR1 is MNHEY and CDR2 is SMNVEV in the germline V gene (reference sequence). Written as DNA, the CDR3 is TGTGCCAGCAGTTTATCCACAGTGGGGGGCTATGGCTACACCTTC. Translation: CASSLSTVGGYGYTF.

V is TRBV10-3 and J is TRBJ1-4; 9 positions agree with TRBD1. Germline V lookup: CDR1 ENHRY, CDR2 SYGVKD. This CDR3 comprises 14 residues. V was clipped by 3 bases and J by 8 bases; unmatched bases: 4. CDR3 DNA: TGTGCCATCAGTGATGGGACAGGGTTGGAAAAACTGTTTTTT. It specifies CAISDGTGLEKLFF.

V and J are TRBV6-4 and TRBJ2-3; 10 nucleotides agree with TRBD2. Trimming at V came to 0 bases and at J to 5 bases, leaving 5 bases not matched to a gene. The CDR3 runs 16 residues. Germline V gives CDR1 MRHNA, CDR2 SNTAGT. The CDR3 nucleotides are TGTGCCAGCAGTGACTCGATAGCGGGGGGTGAAGATACGCAGTATTTT. This encodes CASSDSIAGGEDTQYF.

This clone was counted only a few times. This chain links TRBV7-9 with TRBJ2-7; tentative D call: TRBD1 (6 bases). Trimming removed 7 bases at V and 7 bases at J, with 23 bases between. The CDR3 runs to 15 residues. The V gene's germline CDR1 is SEHNR and CDR2 FQNEAQ (reference sequence). DNA for the CDR3: TGTGCCAGCAATAACCCCCCCAGGGGTCTTCATGAGCAGTACTTC. Its translation is CASNNPPRGLHEQYF.

The chain uses TRBV6-1 and TRBJ2-5, with 7 bases lining up with TRBD1. This CDR3 is built from 16 residues. Germline V gives CDR1 MNHNS, CDR2 SASEGT. Trimming cost V 2 bases and J 4 bases; bases outside gene matches: 10. The CDR3 DNA sequence: TGTGCCAGCAGTGAAAACCCGACAGGGATAGTAGAGACCCAGTACTTC. As protein: CASSENPTGIVETQYF.

The chain carries TRBV2 and TRBJ2-7; D might be TRBD2 (6 bases). V lost 8 bases, J lost 7 bases, and 12 bases lay in between. This CDR3 region has 11 residues. In germline, CDR1 is SNHLY, CDR2 FYNNEI. The CDR3 loop is CASLTGGEQYF. The CDR3 DNA reads as TGTGCCAGCTTGACCGGGGGTGAGCAGTACTTC.

V is TRBV7-3 and J is TRBJ2-2, with a weak D call TRBD1 (5 bases). This CDR3 is built from 12 residues. The germline CDR1 and CDR2 sequences are SGHTA and FQGTGA. The V gene lost 6 bases and the J gene lost 6 bases, with 8 bases spanning the gap. The CDR3 DNA is TGTGCCAGCAGTCAGACAGCCGGGGAGCTGTTTTTT. Amino acids: CASSQTAGELFF.

This clone is termed medium-sized (0.01 to 0.1%). Other DNA sequences in the same sample also yield this CDR3. The chain couples TRBV9 to TRBJ2-7; 10 bases map to TRBD2. The V gene end was trimmed by 0 bases and the J gene end by 2 bases; junction bases not matched to a gene: 2. Germline CDR1 is SGDLS and CDR2 is YYNGEE. The CDR3 runs 15 residues. Here the CDR3 DNA reads TGTGCCAGCAGCGTAGGAAGCGGGGGGGCCTACGAGCAGTACTTC. This gives the protein CASSVGSGGAYEQYF.

The chain recombines TRBV11-2 with TRBJ2-2; TRBD2 matches 9 bases. V lost 1 base, J lost 5 bases, and 8 bases stayed unmatched. The CDR3 loop spans 17 amino acids. Per the germline V gene, CDR1 is SGHAT and CDR2 is FQNNGV. CDR3: CASSLGPGLAETGELFF. The CDR3, as DNA: TGTGCCAGCAGCTTAGGACCGGGACTAGCCGAAACCGGGGAGCTGTTTTTT.

This clone was picked up a small number of times. The chain combines TRBV4-1 with TRBJ2-7, with a possible D match to TRBD2 (5 bases). CDR1 is MGHRA and CDR2 is YSYEKL in the germline V gene. This CDR3 is 13 amino acids long. V was clipped by 1 base and J by 7 bases, with 11 bases between them. CDR3 DNA: TGCGCCAGCAGCCAAGGGAGCGGTTTTGAGCAGTACTTC. Protein sequence: CASSQGSGFEQYF.

This clone was picked up one time. The chain is built from TRBV11-2 and TRBJ1-1; D remains unclear. Looked up from germline, CDR1 is SGHAT and CDR2 is FQNNGV. The CDR3 is made up of 16 amino acids. V was cut by 1 base and J by 0 bases, with 12 bases left in between. In DNA form, the CDR3 reads TGTGCCAGCAGCTTAGGAGGGTTTCCTTTGAACACTGAAGCTTTCTTT. As protein: CASSLGGFPLNTEAFF.

This chain connects TRBV2 to TRBJ2-5; D call uncertain. This CDR3 region has 13 residues. The germline V gene has CDR1 SNHLY and CDR2 FYNNEI. Trimming took 6 bases from V and 0 from J, leaving 8 bases between them. CDR3 coding DNA: TGTGCCAGCAGGCGCAGTAACCAAGAGACCCAGTACTTC. It specifies CASRRSNQETQYF.

This sequence joins TRBV27 and TRBJ2-7, with D possibly called TRBD1 or TRBD2 (5 bases each). V shed 2 bases and J shed 0 bases, with 8 bases lying between them. Germline CDR1 MNHEY, CDR2 SMNVEV (reference sequence). This CDR3 is 14 amino acids long. The chain's CDR3 is CASSLMGDSYEQYF. The CDR3 nucleotides read TGTGCCAGCAGTTTAATGGGGGACTCCTACGAGCAGTACTTC.

This chain uses TRBV7-2 with TRBJ2-7; 9 bases are a match to TRBD2. Germline CDR1 and CDR2: SGHTA and FQGNSA. The CDR3 is 15 residues long. Unmatched junction bases numbered 4, after V lost 1 base and J lost 3 bases. The CDR3 bases are TGTGCCAGCAGCTTAGTTCCAGCGGGGGGCTACGAGCAGTACTTC. Residues: CASSLVPAGGYEQYF.